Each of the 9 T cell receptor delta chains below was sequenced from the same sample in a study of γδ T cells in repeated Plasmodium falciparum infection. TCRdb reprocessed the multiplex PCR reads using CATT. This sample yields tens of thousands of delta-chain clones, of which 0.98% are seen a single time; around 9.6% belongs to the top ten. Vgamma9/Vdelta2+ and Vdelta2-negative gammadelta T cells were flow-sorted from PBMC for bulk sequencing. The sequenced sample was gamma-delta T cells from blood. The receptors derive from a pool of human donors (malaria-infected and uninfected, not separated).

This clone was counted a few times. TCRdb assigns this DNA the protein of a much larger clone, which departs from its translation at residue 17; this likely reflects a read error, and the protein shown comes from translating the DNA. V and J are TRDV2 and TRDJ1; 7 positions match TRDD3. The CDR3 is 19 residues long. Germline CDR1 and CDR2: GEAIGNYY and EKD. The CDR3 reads CACDTLVKIPDTLTDKPIF. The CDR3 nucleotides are TGTGCCTGTGACACCTTAGTAAAGATACCGGATACGCTCACCGATAAACCCATCTTT.

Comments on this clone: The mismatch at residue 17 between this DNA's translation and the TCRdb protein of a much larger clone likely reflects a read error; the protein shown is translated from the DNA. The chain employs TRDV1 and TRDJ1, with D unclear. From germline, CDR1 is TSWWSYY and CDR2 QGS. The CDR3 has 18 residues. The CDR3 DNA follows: TGTGCTCTTGGGGAAGTGTACCCGCGGGAATCGTACACCGATAAACTCACCTTT. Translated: CALGEVYPRESYTDKLTF.

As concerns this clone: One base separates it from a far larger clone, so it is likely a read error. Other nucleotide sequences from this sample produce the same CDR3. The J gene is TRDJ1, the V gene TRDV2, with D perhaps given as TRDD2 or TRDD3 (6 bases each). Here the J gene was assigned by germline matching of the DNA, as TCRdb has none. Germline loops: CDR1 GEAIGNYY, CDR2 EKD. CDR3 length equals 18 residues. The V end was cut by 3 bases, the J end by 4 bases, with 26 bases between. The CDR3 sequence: CACDQMAFPGDGSDKLIF. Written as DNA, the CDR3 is TGTGCCTGTGACCAAATGGCCTTCCCGGGGGACGGAAGCGATAAACTCATCTTT.

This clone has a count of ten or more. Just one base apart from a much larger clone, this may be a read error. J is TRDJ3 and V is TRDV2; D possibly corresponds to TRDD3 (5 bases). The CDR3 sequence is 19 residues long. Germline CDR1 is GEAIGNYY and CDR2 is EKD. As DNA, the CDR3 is TGTGCCTGTGACACCGCGGGGGCGTTGAGAGCCTGGGACGCCCGACAGATGTTTTTC. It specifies CACDTAGALRAWDARQMFF.

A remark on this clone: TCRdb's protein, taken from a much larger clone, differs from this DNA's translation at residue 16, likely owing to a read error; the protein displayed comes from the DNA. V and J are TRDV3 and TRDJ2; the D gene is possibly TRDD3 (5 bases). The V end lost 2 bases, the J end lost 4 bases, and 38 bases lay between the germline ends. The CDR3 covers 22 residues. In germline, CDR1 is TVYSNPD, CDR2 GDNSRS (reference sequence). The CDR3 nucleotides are TGTGCCTTTCGAACCCGGTCAGTAGGGAGATTGGGGTACGATCGATCGACAGCACAACTCTTCTTT. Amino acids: CAFRTRSVGRLGYDRSTAQLFF.

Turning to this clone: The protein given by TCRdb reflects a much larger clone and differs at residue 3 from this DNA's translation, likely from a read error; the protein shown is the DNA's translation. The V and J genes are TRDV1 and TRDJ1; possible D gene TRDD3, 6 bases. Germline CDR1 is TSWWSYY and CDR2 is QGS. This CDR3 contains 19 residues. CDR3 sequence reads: CAPGEPPRRLRRGSDKLIF. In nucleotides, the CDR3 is TGTGCTCCTGGGGAACCCCCTCGGCGACTAAGGAGGGGTTCCGATAAACTCATCTTT.

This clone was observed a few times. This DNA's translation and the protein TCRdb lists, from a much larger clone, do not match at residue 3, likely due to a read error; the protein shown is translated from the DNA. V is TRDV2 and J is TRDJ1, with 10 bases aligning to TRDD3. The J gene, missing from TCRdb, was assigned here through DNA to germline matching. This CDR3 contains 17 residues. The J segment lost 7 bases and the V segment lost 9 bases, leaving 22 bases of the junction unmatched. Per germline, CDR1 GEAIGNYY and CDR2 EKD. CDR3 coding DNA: TGTGCCCGCGACACTCTGGCAACCCCAATGGGGGATACTAAACTCATCTTT. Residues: CARDTLATPMGDTKLIF.

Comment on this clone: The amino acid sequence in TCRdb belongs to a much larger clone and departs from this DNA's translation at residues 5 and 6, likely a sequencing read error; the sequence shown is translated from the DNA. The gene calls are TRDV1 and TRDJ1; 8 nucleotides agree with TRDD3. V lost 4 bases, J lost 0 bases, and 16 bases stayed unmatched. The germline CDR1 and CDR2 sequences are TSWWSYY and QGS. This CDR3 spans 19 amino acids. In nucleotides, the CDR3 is TGTGCTCTTGGGGGAGTATCCTACCAGGGGGATAGCTACACCGATAAACTCATCTTT. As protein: CALGGVSYQGDSYTDKLIF.

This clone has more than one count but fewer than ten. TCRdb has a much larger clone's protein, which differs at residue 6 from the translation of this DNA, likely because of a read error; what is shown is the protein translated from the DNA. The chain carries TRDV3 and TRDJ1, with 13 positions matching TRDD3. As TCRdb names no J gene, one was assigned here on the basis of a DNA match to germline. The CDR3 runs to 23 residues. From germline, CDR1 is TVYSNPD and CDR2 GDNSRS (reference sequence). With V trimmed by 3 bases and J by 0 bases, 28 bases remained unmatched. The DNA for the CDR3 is TGTGCCTTCCCCACCGAGTTCCCGAGGCCCCACTGGGGGATACGCTCGTACACCGATAAACTCATCTTT. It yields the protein CAFPTEFPRPHWGIRSYTDKLIF.